Listed below are T cell receptor beta chains from one sample, sequenced in a study of tumor-infiltrating lymphocytes in oesophageal squamous cell carcinoma. TCRdb fed the PCR reads into MiXCR, producing one record per CDR3 protein. Among some 20,000 distinct CDR3 sequences listed, roughly half were seen once. The sequenced material came from esophageal tumor tissue. The receptors were sampled from a male donor with esophageal squamous cell carcinoma. Both conserved end residues are part of each CDR3. The D gene is left open where the match is weak. The size field is filled for only some rows; it gives once, few, many or a size class.

clone_size d_call j_call v_call cdr3_aa cdr3_nt
few . TRBJ1-5 TRBV7-2 CASSPRPAGPQHF TGTGCCAGCAGCCCGCGGCCCGCGGGGCCCCAGCATTTT
. TRBD1 TRBJ1-2 TRBV5-4 CASSSGFGQGSGYTF TGTGCCAGCAGCTCGGGCTTCGGACAGGGATCTGGCTACACCTTC
. . TRBJ2-7 TRBV10-2 CASSGQSYEQYF TGCGCCAGCAGTGGACAATCCTACGAGCAGTACTTC
. . TRBJ2-1 TRBV7-6 CASSPSHNEQFF TGTGCCAGCAGCCCCTCGCACAATGAGCAGTTCTTC
once . TRBJ2-1 TRBV28 CASSSPPGALTWGEQFF TGTGCCAGCAGTTCCCCACCGGGGGCGTTAACTTGGGGAGAGCAGTTCTTC
many TRBD2 TRBJ2-7 TRBV18 CASSLAGDEQYF TGTGCCAGCTCACTTGCGGGGGATGAGCAGTACTTC
medium-sized . TRBJ2-1 TRBV28 CASSLLRNEQFF TGTGCCAGCAGTTTGCTCCGCAATGAGCAGTTCTTC
. TRBD1 TRBJ2-7 TRBV11-2 CASSSGTGSYEQYF TGTGCCAGCAGCTCCGGGACAGGGAGCTACGAGCAGTACTTC
few . TRBJ2-3 TRBV7-6 CASSLDRRDGRTDTQYF TGTGCCAGCAGCTTAGACAGGCGGGATGGCCGCACAGATACGCAGTATTTT
. TRBD1 TRBJ2-7 TRBV27 CASSYLGPGQRPAYEQYF TGTGCCAGCAGTTACCTCGGGCCGGGACAGCGGCCAGCCTACGAGCAGTACTTC
. TRBD1 TRBJ1-2 TRBV28 CASSLASGQGNGYTF TGTGCCAGCAGTTTAGCCTCCGGACAGGGGAATGGCTACACCTTC
few . TRBJ2-3 TRBV11-2 CASSLTGGTDTQYF TGTGCCAGCAGCTTAACAGGCGGCACAGATACGCAGTATTTT
. . TRBJ2-1 TRBV6-1 CASSLDSSYNEQFF TGTGCCAGCAGCCTCGACAGCTCCTACAATGAGCAGTTCTTC
few . TRBJ2-7 TRBV7-2 CASSHTWGNEQYF TGTGCCAGCAGCCATACGTGGGGGAATGAGCAGTACTTC
many . TRBJ2-2 TRBV2 CASSEGRVFPGELFF TGTGCCAGCAGTGAAGGCCGCGTCTTCCCCGGGGAGCTGTTTTTT
many . TRBJ1-1 TRBV7-2 CASSTHTGHKEAFF TGTGCCAGCAGCACGCACACAGGGCATAAGGAAGCTTTCTTT
. . TRBJ2-1 TRBV7-6 CASSLALARQETQFF TGTGCCAGCAGCTTAGCGCTTGCACGACAAGAGACCCAGTTCTTC
once . TRBJ2-2 TRBV6-6 CASSSRRANTGELFF TGTGCCAGCAGTTCTCGACGGGCGAACACCGGGGAGCTGTTTTTT
. TRBD2 TRBJ2-1 TRBV11-2 CASSNLAGGINEQFF TGTGCCAGCAGCAATCTAGCGGGAGGGATCAATGAGCAGTTCTTC
. . TRBJ1-2 TRBV24-1 CATSDSRTVSYGYTF TGTGCCACCAGTGATTCTAGGACAGTGAGCTATGGCTACACCTTC
large TRBD2 TRBJ2-1 TRBV10-3 CAIRPGLAGALDNEQFF TGTGCCATCAGACCGGGACTAGCGGGAGCCCTTGACAATGAGCAGTTCTTC
. . TRBJ2-7 TRBV7-9 CASSLGYGRGEQYF TGTGCCAGCAGCTTAGGGTACGGACGCGGCGAGCAGTACTTC
. . TRBJ1-2 TRBV12-3/TRBV12-4 CASSVNGGGYTF TGTGCCAGCAGTGTCAACGGTGGGGGCTACACCTTC
few . TRBJ2-3 TRBV11-2 CASSLYHRSTDTQYF TGTGCCAGCAGCTTATATCACAGGTCCACAGATACGCAGTATTTT
. . TRBJ2-5 TRBV6-9 CASSYGPALETQYF TGTGCCAGCAGTTACGGTCCAGCCCTGGAGACCCAGTACTTC
. TRBD2 TRBJ2-1 TRBV7-9 CASSTWTSENNEQFF TGTGCCAGCAGTACATGGACTAGCGAGAACAATGAGCAGTTCTTC
. TRBD1 TRBJ2-1 TRBV5-6 CASSLRGQGIWEQFF TGTGCCAGCAGCTTGAGGGGACAGGGGATTTGGGAGCAGTTCTTC
. . TRBJ1-2 TRBV27 CASSLGFGSFGYTF TGTGCCAGCAGTTTAGGATTCGGTTCCTTCGGCTACACCTTC
. . TRBJ1-1 TRBV6-2/TRBV6-3 CASSEWGDTEAFF TGTGCCAGCAGTGAATGGGGTGATACTGAAGCTTTCTTT
few . TRBJ2-5 TRBV28 CASSFIRDGYTGELYF TGTGCCAGCAGTTTTATCCGGGACGGGTACACCGGGGAGCTGTACTTC
medium-sized . TRBJ2-1 TRBV7-9 CASSPVGAEQFF TGTGCCAGCAGCCCTGTGGGAGCGGAGCAGTTCTTC
. . TRBJ2-5 TRBV7-3 CASSLSAGGETQYF TGTGCCAGCAGCTTATCGGCCGGTGGGGAGACCCAGTACTTC
. . TRBJ1-2 TRBV7-2 CASSLLGDGYTF TGTGCCAGCAGCTTACTAGGGGATGGCTACACCTTC
many TRBD1 TRBJ2-7 TRBV5-1 CASSLDRGWSEQYF TGCGCCAGCAGCTTGGACAGGGGGTGGTCCGAGCAGTACTTC
. TRBD2 TRBJ2-1 TRBV5-1 CASSGLAGDNEQFF TGCGCCAGCTCAGGACTAGCGGGAGATAATGAGCAGTTCTTC
. . TRBJ1-2 TRBV7-2 CASSLLPGGYTF TGTGCCAGCAGCTTATTGCCAGGGGGCTACACCTTC
many . TRBJ1-6 TRBV10-3 CAISERGGTPLHF TGTGCCATCAGTGAACGCGGGGGGACACCCCTCCACTTT
. . TRBJ2-7 TRBV7-9 CASREGGRAGEQYF TGTGCCAGCAGGGAAGGGGGACGGGCGGGCGAGCAGTACTTC
medium-sized . TRBJ2-3 TRBV7-9 CASSRSGSGLDTQYF TGTGCCAGCAGCCGCTCCGGGTCGGGGCTCGATACGCAGTATTTT
once . TRBJ1-4 TRBV7-3 CASSLTANEKLFF TGTGCCAGCAGCTTGACAGCTAATGAAAAACTGTTTTTT
few . TRBJ2-3 TRBV7-3 CASSPKPTDTQYF TGTGCCAGCAGCCCCAAGCCCACAGATACGCAGTATTTT
. . TRBJ2-1 TRBV12-3/TRBV12-4 CASSLWGEAAYNEQFF TGTGCCAGCAGTTTATGGGGGGAGGCGGCCTACAATGAGCAGTTCTTC
. TRBD1 TRBJ1-1 TRBV7-6 CASNRQGGEAFF TGTGCCAGCAACAGACAGGGGGGTGAAGCTTTCTTT
. TRBD1 TRBJ2-1 TRBV12-3/TRBV12-4 CASSPGQDYNEQFF TGTGCCAGCAGTCCGGGACAGGACTACAATGAGCAGTTCTTC